This T cell receptor (beta chain) derives from a study of CD8+CD57+ T cells in acquired aplastic anemia. Both TCR beta VDJ combination and CDR3 sequence profiling were carried out. Genomic DNA was the template for this profiling. TCRdb re-analysed the reads in MiXCR, keeping a single row per CDR3 protein. The profile shows about 220,000 distinct CDR3 sequences, 30% to 40% of them singletons. Germline CDR1 is LNHDA and CDR2 is SQIVND (reference sequence). The V end lost 3 bases, the J end lost 0 bases, and 9 bases lay between the germline ends. The CDR3 is made up of 15 amino acids. This receptor was taken from a human donor in good health, serving as a control. V and J are TRBV19 and TRBJ1-3; no firm D call. The sequencing sample was made of sorted CD4+, CD8+, or CD8+CD57+ T cells (not recorded which) from PBMCs. The CDR3 protein is CASSMIPPSGNTIYF. CDR3 sequence (DNA): TGTGCCAGTAGTATGATCCCCCCCTCTGGAAACACCATATATTTT.